This TCR beta chain was captured in a study of molecular identifiers for immune sequencing clone quantification. About this clonotype: The target antigen is unknown. With a much larger clone just one base away, this may be a read error.

CDR1 is SGHVS and CDR2 is FNYEAQ in the germline V gene. The CDR3 runs to 13 residues. The use of previously described methods and listed TCR primers produced the bulk TCR libraries. TCRdb recomputed calls from the PCR reads with MiXCR, one row per CDR3 protein. The table lists some 65,000 distinct CDR3 sequences, approximately 17% of them singletons. General study findings and limits: Clones that had above 20 RNA copies took up over 97% of effector molecules but under 1% in naive cells. Identical TCR molecules sharing a barcode could underestimate highly expanded clone sizes.

The sample comprised naive CD8+ T cells from blood, with Jurkat cell RNA spiked in. Regarding subset: FACS-sorted CD8+CD4-CCR7+CD45RA+ naive T cells. The V call is TRBV7-6, the J call TRBJ1-5; D may be TRBD1 (5 bases). The TCR originated in a human donor in good health. Some libraries in this study had Jurkat cell RNA spiked in. Here the CDR3 reads CACSWTEGQPQHF. CDR3 coding DNA: TGTGCCTGCAGCTGGACCGAGGGGCAGCCCCAGCATTTT.